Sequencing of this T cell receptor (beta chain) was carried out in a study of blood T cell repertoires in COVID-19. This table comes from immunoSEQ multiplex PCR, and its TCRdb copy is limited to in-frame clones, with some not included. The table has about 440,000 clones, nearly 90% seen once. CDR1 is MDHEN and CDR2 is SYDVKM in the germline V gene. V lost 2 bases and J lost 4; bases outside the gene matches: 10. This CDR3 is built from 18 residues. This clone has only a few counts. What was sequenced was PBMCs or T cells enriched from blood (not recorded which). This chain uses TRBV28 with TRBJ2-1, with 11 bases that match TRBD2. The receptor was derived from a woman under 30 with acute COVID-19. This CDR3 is CASSLQGSGTSGYNEQFF. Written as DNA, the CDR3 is TGTGCCAGCAGTTTACAGGGATCCGGGACTAGCGGATACAATGAGCAGTTCTTC.